Presented here are 27 T cell receptor beta chains from one specimen sequenced in a study of blood T cell repertoires in COVID-19. Profiling relied on immunoSEQ multiplex PCR, and the TCRdb table lists in-frame clones only, not all of them. This sample carries 390,000 or so clones, about 86% of them seen once, and the ten largest clones take roughly a tenth. Sequences were obtained from PBMCs or T cells enriched from blood (not recorded which). These TCRs come from a woman between 50 and 59 years old who had recovered from COVID-19.

The chain couples TRBV12-5 to TRBJ1-4, with TRBD1 identical over 8 bases. The germline V gene has CDR1 LGHNT and CDR2 FRNRAP. The CDR3 is 14 amino acids. Losses at the gene ends were 5 bases for V and 5 bases for J; bases not matched to a gene: 4. CDR3 amino acids: CASGPRGLNEKLFF. In DNA, the CDR3 is TGTGCTAGTGGTCCCAGGGGGCTGAATGAAAAACTGTTTTTT.

The chain has TRBV9 and TRBJ1-5; D is unresolved. This CDR3 contains 13 residues. CDR1 and CDR2 (germline): SGDLS, YYNGEE. Trimming removed 0 bases from V and 4 bases from J, with 5 bases in between. CDR3 bases: TGTGCCAGCAGCGTAGCCCCGAATCAGCCCCAGCATTTT. Protein product: CASSVAPNQPQHF.

This clone came up a few times. The chain carries TRBV13 and TRBJ1-2; 11 bases fit TRBD1. This CDR3 region has 15 residues. CDR1 PRHDT and CDR2 FYEKMQ come from the germline V gene (reference sequence). Germline trimming cut 5 bases from V and 6 bases from J; bases unmatched to any gene: 8. CDR3 in DNA: TGTGCCAGCAGCAGAGGACAGGGGGCTGTTGATGGCTACACCTTC. Translation gives CASSRGQGAVDGYTF.

The gene calls are TRBV6-6 and TRBJ1-1; 8 positions match TRBD1. In germline, CDR1 is MNHNY, CDR2 SVGAGI (reference sequence). The CDR3 is 16 amino acids. With 0 bases clipped from V and 1 base from J, the junction kept 4 bases outside the gene matches. The CDR3 loop reads CASSYSAGGANTEAFF. The CDR3 DNA reads as TGTGCCAGCAGTTACTCGGCAGGGGGCGCGAACACTGAAGCTTTCTTT.

V and J are TRBV14 and TRBJ2-3; possibly TRBD1 for D (5 bases). Germline CDR1 SGHDN, CDR2 FVKESK. There are 14 residues in the CDR3. Trimming removed 2 bases from V and 4 bases from J, with 10 bases in between. The CDR3 nucleotides are TGTGCCAGCAGCCAATCGATGACAGCAGATACGCAGTATTTT. It translates to CASSQSMTADTQYF.

V and J are TRBV12-2 and TRBJ1-5; the table names TRBD1, a call not compared with the DNA. TRBV12-2 is noted as a pseudogene. This CDR3 spans 16 amino acids. DNA of the CDR3: TGTGCAAGTCGTCCCCCTCTAGGGGGCGGCAATCAGCCCCAGCATTTT. This encodes CASRPPLGGGNQPQHF.

This clone appeared once. The chain recombines TRBV30 with TRBJ1-2; 7 nucleotides line up with TRBD1. CDR1 and CDR2 (germline): GTSNPN, SVGIG (reference sequence). CDR3 length: 16 residues. Trimming removed 0 bases from V and 4 bases from J; junction bases left unmatched: 11. The CDR3 loop reads CAWSVPGRGIIYGYTF. CDR3 in DNA: TGTGCCTGGAGTGTACCCGGCAGGGGGATCATCTATGGCTACACCTTC.

The V and J genes are TRBV4-2 and TRBJ1-5; D gene ambiguous. CDR1 LGHNA and CDR2 YNFKEQ come from the germline V gene. The V and J ends lost 0 bases and 5 bases respectively, with 8 bases between them. The CDR3 is 14 residues long. This chain's CDR3 is CASSQDVGDQPQHF. The CDR3 DNA is TGTGCCAGCAGCCAAGATGTCGGTGATCAGCCCCAGCATTTT.

The count of this clone is one. This likely reflects a read error, since a far larger clone is one base away. The chain carries TRBV11-2 and TRBJ1-1, with 7 bases aligning to TRBD1. This CDR3 region has 13 residues. V dropped 3 bases and J dropped 4; count of bases not matched to a gene: 2. Germline V gene sequence: CDR1 SGHAT, CDR2 FQNNGV. DNA for the CDR3: TGTGCCAGCAGCTTGGCAGGGGGCACTGAAGCTTTCTTT. Protein sequence: CASSLAGGTEAFF.

The genes are TRBV4-2 and TRBJ1-6; 9 bases are shared with TRBD1. Germline V CDR1 and CDR2: LGHNA, YNFKEQ. This CDR3 comprises 19 residues. Unmatched junction bases numbered 7, after V lost 0 bases and J lost 1 base. CDR3 in amino acids: CASSQEFFGQGSYNSPLHF. DNA of the CDR3: TGTGCCAGCAGCCAAGAATTTTTCGGACAGGGGTCCTATAATTCACCCCTCCACTTT.

The chain has TRBV13 and TRBJ1-1; 7 bases map to TRBD1. V was pared by 6 bases and J by 8 bases, with 3 bases of the junction left unmatched. The germline V gene has CDR1 PRHDT and CDR2 FYEKMQ (reference sequence). The CDR3 is 11 residues long. Here the CDR3 DNA reads TGTGCCAGCAGTCAGGACAGGGAAGCTTTCTTT. It codes for CASSQDREAFF. Full variable domain (remainder filled in from reference TRBV13 and TRBJ1-1): AAGVIQSPRHLIKEKRETATLKCYPIPRHDTVYWYQQGPGQDPQFLISFYEKMQSDKGSIPDRFSAQQFSDYHSELNMSSLELGDSALYFCASSQDREAFFGQGTRLTVV.

This chain joins TRBV5-1 and TRBJ1-5, with D possibly matching TRBD1 (5 bases). Trimming pared 2 bases from V and 1 base from J, leaving 10 bases between. The CDR3 sequence is 15 residues long. Per the germline V gene, CDR1 is SGHRS and CDR2 is YFSETQ. CDR3 sequence: CASSFDGGSNQPQHF. CDR3 nucleotides: TGCGCCAGCAGCTTTGACGGGGGGAGCAATCAGCCCCAGCATTTT.

The chain links TRBV7-9 to TRBJ2-1, with TRBD2 matching over 9 bases. The CDR3 covers 14 residues. CDR1 and CDR2 (germline): SEHNR, FQNEAQ (reference sequence). V dropped 5 bases and J dropped 6; count of bases not matched to a gene: 5. This CDR3 is CASSPSGDGNEQFF. Written as DNA, the CDR3 is TGTGCCAGCAGCCCTAGCGGGGATGGCAATGAGCAGTTCTTC.

V gene TRBV27 combines with J gene TRBJ1-1, with 9 positions matching TRBD1. Germline trimming cut 6 bases from V and 9 bases from J; bases unmatched to any gene: 14. CDR1 is MNHEY and CDR2 is SMNVEV in the germline V gene (reference sequence). The CDR3 is 15 residues long. The CDR3: CASSLTGGLGFKAFF. The CDR3 DNA is TGTGCCAGCAGCCTTACAGGGGGCTTGGGGTTTAAAGCTTTCTTT.

This clone came up once. The rearrangement uses TRBV5-1 and TRBJ1-1; weak D call: TRBD1 (5 bases). Trimming removed 0 bases at V and 3 bases at J, with 12 bases between. The CDR3 contains 15 residues. Germline V gives CDR1 SGHRS, CDR2 YFSETQ. The CDR3 loop reads CASSLVVTEDTEAFF. CDR3 sequence (DNA): TGCGCCAGCAGCTTGGTAGTGACAGAAGACACTGAAGCTTTCTTT.

CDR3 residues: CAWSVSATGRAQHF. In nucleotides, the CDR3 is TGTGCCTGGAGTGTATCGGCTACAGGGAGGGCCCAGCATTTT. The chain combines TRBV30 with TRBJ1-5; perhaps TRBD1 as D (6 bases). V lost 0 bases and J lost 11, with 17 bases in between. Germline values: CDR1 GTSNPN, CDR2 SVGIG (reference sequence). The CDR3 covers 14 residues.

The chain uses TRBV3-1 (or the pseudogene TRBV3-2) and TRBJ1-4, with D perhaps matching TRBD1 (5 bases). Trimming stripped 3 bases from V and 5 bases from J, with 13 bases between. Germline loops: CDR1 LGHDT, CDR2 YNNKEL (reference sequence). The CDR3 has 15 residues. This chain's CDR3 is CASSQGPAFNEKLFF. CDR3 in DNA: TGTGCCAGCAGCCAGGGGCCAGCCTTCAATGAAAAACTGTTTTTT.

The chain links TRBV10-3 to TRBJ2-5; D remains unclear. Trimming pared 2 bases from V and 5 bases from J, leaving 6 bases between. Germline V lookup: CDR1 ENHRY, CDR2 SYGVKD. The length of the CDR3 is 12 residues. The CDR3 sequence is CAISEPGETQYF. CDR3 coding DNA: TGTGCCATCAGTGAGCCCGGGGAGACCCAGTACTTC.

This clone was seen just once. The J gene is TRBJ1-1, the V gene TRBV9, with a weak D call TRBD1 (5 bases). Deletions cut 0 bases from V and 0 bases from J, with 9 bases between. The CDR3 runs to 15 residues. The germline CDR1 and CDR2 sequences are SGDLS and YYNGEE. CDR3 sequence (DNA): TGTGCCAGCAGCGTAGTCAGACAGATGAACACTGAAGCTTTCTTT. This gives the protein CASSVVRQMNTEAFF.

The chain is built from TRBV2 and TRBJ2-1; a weak D match, TRBD1 (5 bases). This CDR3 region has 14 residues. V was pared by 2 bases and J by 3 bases, with 8 bases between. Germline V gene lookup returns CDR1 SNHLY and CDR2 FYNNEI. CDR3 loop: CASSEWGGYNEQFF. The CDR3 coding sequence is TGTGCCAGCAGTGAATGGGGCGGCTACAATGAGCAGTTCTTC.

Remarks on this clone: The sample carries other DNA sequences with the same CDR3. V and J are TRBV7-2 and TRBJ2-3; 9 nucleotides match TRBD2. The trim removed 3 bases at V and 3 bases at J, leaving 1 base unmatched. The CDR3 covers 14 residues. The V gene's germline CDR1 is SGHTA and CDR2 FQGNSA. The CDR3 DNA is TGTGCCAGCAGCTTTAGCGGGGGAACAGATACGCAGTATTTT. Its protein is CASSFSGGTDTQYF.

This clone was observed a few times. The chain couples TRBV18 to TRBJ1-1, with D perhaps TRBD1 (6 bases). The CDR3 is 15 amino acids. The germline V and J ends were trimmed by 4 bases and 1 base, with 13 bases remaining between them. Germline V gene lookup returns CDR1 KGHSH and CDR2 LQKENI. For the CDR3, the DNA is TGTGCCAGCTCACAGCTTCGACAGGCGAACACTGAAGCTTTCTTT. It codes for CASSQLRQANTEAFF.

This clone was seen more than once but under ten times. The V gene is TRBV7-9, the J gene TRBJ1-4; D not certain. The germline V gene has CDR1 SEHNR and CDR2 FQNEAQ (reference sequence). Trimming took off 5 bases at V and 4 bases at J, with 11 bases between the two ends. The CDR3 runs to 14 residues. The CDR3 loop is CASSRAGINEKLFF. DNA of the CDR3: TGTGCCAGCAGCCGGGCGGGGATTAATGAAAAACTGTTTTTT.

This clone showed up just a few times. The gene calls are TRBV18 and TRBJ1-2; the D is unclear. In germline, CDR1 is KGHSH, CDR2 LQKENI. This CDR3 has 15 amino acids. The germline V and J ends were trimmed by 3 bases and 7 bases, with 18 bases remaining between them. CDR3 residues: CASSPGPSISGGYTF. The CDR3 DNA is TGTGCCAGCTCACCTGGCCCTAGCATCTCGGGTGGCTACACCTTC.

This clone has a single count. V and J are TRBV28 and TRBJ1-5; 7 nucleotides align to TRBD1. Germline CDR1 is MDHEN and CDR2 is SYDVKM. The V segment lost 6 bases and the J segment 6 bases; nucleotides outside the gene matches: 11. The CDR3 length is 15 residues. The CDR3 nucleotides are TGTGCCAGCAGACTCCTAACAGGGGTGAGTCAGCCCCAGCATTTT. Residues: CASRLLTGVSQPQHF.

The chain has TRBV5-1 and TRBJ1-2; possible D gene TRBD1, 6 bases. The CDR3 totals 13 residues. Trimming took 4 bases from V and 6 from J, leaving 13 bases between them. CDR1 and CDR2 (germline): SGHRS, YFSETQ. The CDR3: CASSAGQFNGYTF. CDR3 coding DNA: TGCGCCAGCAGCGCAGGACAGTTCAATGGCTACACCTTC.

The CDR3 protein is CASSKGSTTGGETQYF. The CDR3 nucleotides read TGTGCCAGCAGTAAAGGTTCGACTACAGGGGGAGAGACCCAGTACTTC. This chain uses TRBV6-1 with TRBJ2-5; 8 bases are shared with TRBD1. This CDR3 has 16 residues. Looked up from germline, CDR1 is MNHNS and CDR2 is SASEGT. Trimming took 5 bases from V and 4 from J; bases not matched to a gene: 12.